This T cell receptor (beta chain) stems from a study of response to subunit inactivated influenza vaccine. Study-wide results and caveats: The authors put forward the suggestion that each seasonal influenza vaccination may bring in only a limited number of new T cells.

The sample holds a few counts of this clonotype. Its target is unknown. Using its own MiXCR run on the RT-PCR reads, TCRdb lists one record per CDR3 protein. This table has hundreds of thousands of distinct CDR3 sequences, about 15% appearing once. The CDR3 runs 13 residues. V lost 0 bases and J lost 8, with 8 bases in between. The germline V gene encodes CDR1 LGHDT and CDR2 YNNKEL (reference sequence). The source material was PBMCs from blood, sampled around 15 days before vaccination. This TCR came from a middle-aged man who received an inactivated influenza vaccine. The chain uses TRBV3-1 and TRBJ1-3; tentative D call: TRBD1 (5 bases). The DNA of the CDR3 is TGTGCCAGCAGCCAAGATCGGGGGGACACCATATATTTT. Its translation is CASSQDRGDTIYF. Together with reference TRBV3-1 and TRBJ1-3, the CDR3 gives the full variable domain: DTAVSQTPKYLVTQMGNDKSIKCEQNLGHDTMYWYKQDSKKFLKIMFSYNNKELIINETVPNRFSPKSPDKAHLNLHINSLELGDSAVYFCASSQDRGDTIYFGEGSWLTVV.